The T cell receptor (beta chain) described here comes from a study of blood T cell repertoires in COVID-19. Across the study: COVID-19 samples, acute and convalescent, were from the United States, Italy and Spain. T cells, B-cell-depleted T cells, or PBMCs provided the cDNA or gDNA that served as material.

Source study methods: Estimation of nucleated cell counts was performed using reference gene primer amplification. Libraries were prepared by immunoSEQ multiplex PCR; TCRdb keeps only in-frame clonotypes and omits some of them. V and J calls and clone size are copied from that table; D and trimming were computed from the DNA. The data show 200,000 to 300,000 clones, approximately 82% seen once. Germline CDR1 reads KGHDR; CDR2 reads SFDVKD. CDR3 size: 13 residues. The ends lost 9 bases at V and 6 bases at J; junction bases unmatched: 8. The clonotype originates from a man between 35 and 55 years old who had recovered from COVID-19. V and J are TRBV24-1 and TRBJ2-7; 9 bases line up with TRBD2. The material sequenced was peripheral blood. Written as DNA, the CDR3 is TGTGCCACCCCCTTAGCGGGAGTTTCCGAGCAGTACTTC. Its translation: CATPLAGVSEQYF.